This is a list of T cell receptor beta chains from one sample in a study of cytomegalovirus exposure and HLA in healthy donors. Using immunoSEQ multiplex PCR, the repertoire was profiled, and TCRdb retains in-frame clones only, with some absent. The table has 90,000 to 120,000 clones, 73% seen once; the top ten hold 7.8%. What was sequenced was PBMCs. The receptors were gathered from a man aged 25-40 years in good health and CMV-seronegative. Both conserved end residues are part of each CDR3. A D gene is named only where the DNA matches it firmly. Some rows have no size entry. The others give once, few or many, or a class for an expanded clone.

>NA|NA|TRBJ2-5|TRBV7-9
TGTGCCAGCAGCCTACCCCGAGGTGGAGAGACCCAGTACTTC
CASSLPRGGETQYF
>few|NA|TRBJ1-5|TRBV7-9
TGTGCCAGCAGCACCCAAGAGGGTCAGCCCCAGCATTTT
CASSTQEGQPQHF
>NA|NA|TRBJ1-5|TRBV7-2
TGTGCCAGCAGCCCCTTCGGGGGCAATCAGCCCCAGCATTTT
CASSPFGGNQPQHF
>few|NA|TRBJ1-1|TRBV5-1
TGCGCCAGCACCTTTTCGACAGGAAAGGACACTGAAGCTTTCTTT
CASTFSTGKDTEAFF
>NA|TRBD1|TRBJ1-3|TRBV5-1
TGCGCCAGCAGCTCCGGGACAGTCCTCTCTGGAAACACCATATATTTT
CASSSGTVLSGNTIYF
>NA|TRBD1|TRBJ2-3|TRBV6-5
TGTGCCAGCAGTTACTCGAGACAGGGCGGCACAGATACGCAGTATTTT
CASSYSRQGGTDTQYF
>once|NA|TRBJ1-2|TRBV5-6
TGTGCCAGCAGTCCTATTCCTACAGGACCCTATGGCTACACCTTC
CASSPIPTGPYGYTF
>NA|TRBD2|TRBJ2-5|TRBV6-5
TGTGCCAGCAGTTATCTCGGACTAGTCTTGGAGACCCAGTACTTC
CASSYLGLVLETQYF
>few|NA|TRBJ1-1|TRBV4-1
TGCGCCAGCAGCCAAGTTAAGAACACTGAAGCTTTCTTT
CASSQVKNTEAFF
>NA|NA|TRBJ2-7|TRBV18
TGTGCCAGCTCACCACGGACTGGTTCCTACGAGCAGTACTTC
CASSPRTGSYEQYF
>NA|NA|TRBJ2-7|TRBV6-5
TGTGCCAGCAGTTACCGTCCCGGGGACTACGAGCAGTACTTC
CASSYRPGDYEQYF
>NA|NA|TRBJ2-7|TRBV6-6
TGTGCCAGCAGTTACTCGCAGGGATCTGAGCAGTACTTC
CASSYSQGSEQYF
>NA|TRBD1|TRBJ2-2|TRBV9
TGTGCCAGCAGCGTAGAACCAGGGGGTAACACCGGGGAGCTGTTTTTT
CASSVEPGGNTGELFF
>NA|NA|TRBJ1-4|TRBV29-1
TGCAGCGTTGGCCAGGGTTCCAATGAAAAACTGTTTTTT
CSVGQGSNEKLFF
>NA|TRBD1|TRBJ1-4|TRBV5-6
TGTGCCAGCAGTTTGACGGACAGGGAGCGTAATGCGGGTAATGAAAAACTGTTTTTT
CASSLTDRERNAGNEKLFF
>few|TRBD2|TRBJ2-7|TRBV25-1
TGTGCCAGCAGTGAATTTGGGGGGGTCGAGCAGTACTTC
CASSEFGGVEQYF
>NA|TRBD1|TRBJ1-2|TRBV6-1
TGTGCCAGCAGTTCCGCGGGACAGGGGAATGGCTACACCTTC
CASSSAGQGNGYTF
>NA|NA|TRBJ2-1|TRBV18
TGTGCCATCAACCTAGGGGTCGGGCGGTTCTTC
CAINLGVGRFF
>NA|TRBD1|TRBJ1-3|TRBV5-1
TGCGCCAGCAGCCCACAGACAGGGCTCCTCTCTGGAAACACCATATATTTT
CASSPQTGLLSGNTIYF
>NA|TRBD2|TRBJ2-5|TRBV7-9
TGTGCCAGCACCGGCCTAGCGGGGGTCCAAGAGACCCAGTACTTC
CASTGLAGVQETQYF
>once|TRBD1|TRBJ1-4|TRBV28
TGTGCCAGCAGTGTAACAGGGGTTACTAATGAAAAACTGTTTTTT
CASSVTGVTNEKLFF